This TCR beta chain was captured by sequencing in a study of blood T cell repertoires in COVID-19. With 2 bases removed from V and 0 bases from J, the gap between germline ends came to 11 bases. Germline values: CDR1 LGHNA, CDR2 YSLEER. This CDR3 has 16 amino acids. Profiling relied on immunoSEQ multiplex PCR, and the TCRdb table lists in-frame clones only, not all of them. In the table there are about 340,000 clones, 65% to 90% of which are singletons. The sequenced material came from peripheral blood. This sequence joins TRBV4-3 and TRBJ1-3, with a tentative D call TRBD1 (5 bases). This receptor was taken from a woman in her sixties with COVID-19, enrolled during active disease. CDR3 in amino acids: CASSQNTGDSGNTIYF. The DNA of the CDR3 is TGCGCCAGCAGCCAAAACACGGGGGACTCTGGAAACACCATATATTTT.